This T cell receptor (beta chain) derives from a study of T cells after yellow fever vaccination (dated by TCRdb to about 2019). Study-level background: The SMART-Seq v4 Ultra Low Input RNA kit was used to prepare libraries from fractions with low cell numbers. Blood was drawn at multiple timepoints before and after primary and secondary immunization, with bulk PBMC replicates and cell subsets isolated. Two healthy male donors made up the cohort, one aged 18 to 30 years and the other aged 30 to 40 years. Bulk TCR alpha and beta repertoires were sequenced longitudinally to track T-cell clones before and after primary and booster YFV17D yellow fever vaccination.

A few counts support this clonotype. Its antigen is still unknown. Base qualities are not recorded, but no much larger clone differs from it by a single base. Synthesis of TCR cDNA relied on 5'RACE template switching, a step that introduced a universal primer site along with unique molecular identifiers. cDNA synthesis was primed from both the TCR alpha and TCR beta constant segments. Library amplification involved two PCR steps, and the second step added sample barcodes and sequencing adapters. Sequencing of libraries was performed on Illumina HiSeq 2500 (2x100 bp) or NovaSeq (2x150 bp). The paper's processing steps were these. MIGEC handled demultiplexing of reads and collapsing into UMI consensus sequences, while MiXCR performed V(D)J alignment. Clonotypes responding to the vaccine were identified with edgeR on replicate PBMC samples, with the criteria of FDR below 0.01 and a log2 fold change above 5 up to day 15. CD4 or CD8 identity was assigned to each bulk clonotype according to whether the clonotype was present at higher abundance in the sequenced CD4 repertoire or the sequenced CD8 repertoire. The public sequencing data were trimmed at Q25 with fastp and processed into clonotypes with MiXCR by TCRdb, which kept only in-frame beta chains. Identical CDR3 proteins give one entry, which carries the most common genes and DNA. TCRdb's processing, not the study's, gives the V and J calls here. In this sample the table shows about 63,000 distinct CDR3 sequences, 7.4% of which occur a single time. Of the sample, 35% to 40% falls within the top ten clones.

Broader findings and caveats from the paper: After the booster, most clones that had expanded after primary vaccination were detected again (nearly 97% of CD4 and 70% to 90% of CD8), suggesting broad maintenance of memory. Compared with the primary T-cell response, the secondary T-cell response was weaker but faster, peaking on day 5 rather than day 15. A small fraction of clonotypes showed up in both the CD4 and CD8 compartments, probably as a result of convergent recombination. Computational filtering was needed because FACS-sorted repertoires could contain abundant contaminating clonotypes from the bulk population. Because only a couple of donors were included in the study, the extent to which the findings can be generalized is limited.

The treatment or condition label corresponds to: live attenuated yellow fever vaccine strain. A standard Ficoll-Paque protocol was used to isolate PBMCs from peripheral blood. Dynabeads CD4 and CD8 positive selection kits were used to isolate CD4 and CD8 T-cell fractions. TriZol was used to extract RNA from bulk PBMCs, CD4 and CD8 fractions, and dextramer-positive and dextramer-negative fractions. Sequencing was performed on CD8+ T cells sorted from PBMCs, taken 15 days after the yellow fever booster vaccination. This receptor was taken from a man aged 25-45 years who received the YFV17D yellow fever vaccine.

The CDR3 reads CASSPRTGGQAAGANVLTF. The nucleotide sequence reads TGTGCCAGTAGTCCCCGGACAGGGGGACAAGCAGCTGGGGCCAACGTCCTGACTTTC. Recombination connected TRBV19 to TRBJ2-6, and TRBD1 aligns with 10 junction nucleotides. CDR1 LNHDA and CDR2 SQIVND were looked up in the germline V gene (reference sequence). Trimming accounts for 5 bases at V and 2 bases at J, while the number of junction bases matched to no gene is 12. The CDR3, cysteine through phenylalanine, is 19 amino acids long. Kept here is only the CDR3 DNA, which spans 57 bases and is read in frame from base 1.